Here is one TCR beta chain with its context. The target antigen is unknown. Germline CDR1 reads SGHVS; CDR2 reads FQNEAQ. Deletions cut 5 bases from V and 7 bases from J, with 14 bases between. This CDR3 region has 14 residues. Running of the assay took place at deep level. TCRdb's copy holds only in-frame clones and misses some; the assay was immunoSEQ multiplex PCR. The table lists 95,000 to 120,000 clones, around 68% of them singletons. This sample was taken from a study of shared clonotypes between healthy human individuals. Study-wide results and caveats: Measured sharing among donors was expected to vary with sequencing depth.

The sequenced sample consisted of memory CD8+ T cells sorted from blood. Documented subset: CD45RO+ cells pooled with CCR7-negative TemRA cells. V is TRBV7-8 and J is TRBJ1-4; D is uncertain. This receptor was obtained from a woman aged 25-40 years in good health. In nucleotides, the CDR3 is TGTGCCAGCAGCGTGACCCCGGGAGGTGAAAAACTGTTTTTT. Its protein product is CASSVTPGGEKLFF.